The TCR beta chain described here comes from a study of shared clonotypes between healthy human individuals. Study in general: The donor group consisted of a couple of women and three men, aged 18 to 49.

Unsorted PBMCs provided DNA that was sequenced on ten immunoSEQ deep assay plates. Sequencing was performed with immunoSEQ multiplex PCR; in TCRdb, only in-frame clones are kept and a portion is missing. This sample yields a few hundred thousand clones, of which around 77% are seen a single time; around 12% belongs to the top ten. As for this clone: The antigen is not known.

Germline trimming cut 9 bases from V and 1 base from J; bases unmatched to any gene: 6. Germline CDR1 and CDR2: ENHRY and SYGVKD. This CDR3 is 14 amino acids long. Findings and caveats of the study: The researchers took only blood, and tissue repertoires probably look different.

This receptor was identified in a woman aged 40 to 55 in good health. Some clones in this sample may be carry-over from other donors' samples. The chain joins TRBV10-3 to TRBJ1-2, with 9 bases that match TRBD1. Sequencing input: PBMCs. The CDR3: CAIQQGARNYGYTF. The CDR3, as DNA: TGTGCCATACAACAGGGGGCACGTAACTATGGCTACACCTTC.